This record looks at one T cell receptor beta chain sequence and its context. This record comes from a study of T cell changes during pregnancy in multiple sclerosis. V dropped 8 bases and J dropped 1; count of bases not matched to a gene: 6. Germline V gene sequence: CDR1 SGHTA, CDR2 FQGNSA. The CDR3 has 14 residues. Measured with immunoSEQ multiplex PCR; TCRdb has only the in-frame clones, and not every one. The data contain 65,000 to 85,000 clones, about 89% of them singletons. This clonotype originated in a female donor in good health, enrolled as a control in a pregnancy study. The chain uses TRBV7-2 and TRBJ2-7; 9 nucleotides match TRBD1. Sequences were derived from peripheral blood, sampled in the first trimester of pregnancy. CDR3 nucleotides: TGTGCCAGCTCGGACAGGGGCCTGTCCTACGAGCAGTACTTC. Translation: CASSDRGLSYEQYF.